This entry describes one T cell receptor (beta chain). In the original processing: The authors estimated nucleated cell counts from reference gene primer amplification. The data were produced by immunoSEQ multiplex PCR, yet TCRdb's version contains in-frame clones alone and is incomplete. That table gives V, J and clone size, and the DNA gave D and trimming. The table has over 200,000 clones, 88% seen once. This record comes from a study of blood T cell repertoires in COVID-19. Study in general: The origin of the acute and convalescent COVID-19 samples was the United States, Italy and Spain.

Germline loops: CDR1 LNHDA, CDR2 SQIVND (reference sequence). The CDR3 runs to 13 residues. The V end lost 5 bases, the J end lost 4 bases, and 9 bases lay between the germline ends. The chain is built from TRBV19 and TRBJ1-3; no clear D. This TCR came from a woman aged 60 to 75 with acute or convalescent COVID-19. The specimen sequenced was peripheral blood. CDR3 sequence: CASSASRGNTIYF. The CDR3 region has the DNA TGTGCCAGTAGTGCCTCGCGCGGAAACACCATATATTTT.